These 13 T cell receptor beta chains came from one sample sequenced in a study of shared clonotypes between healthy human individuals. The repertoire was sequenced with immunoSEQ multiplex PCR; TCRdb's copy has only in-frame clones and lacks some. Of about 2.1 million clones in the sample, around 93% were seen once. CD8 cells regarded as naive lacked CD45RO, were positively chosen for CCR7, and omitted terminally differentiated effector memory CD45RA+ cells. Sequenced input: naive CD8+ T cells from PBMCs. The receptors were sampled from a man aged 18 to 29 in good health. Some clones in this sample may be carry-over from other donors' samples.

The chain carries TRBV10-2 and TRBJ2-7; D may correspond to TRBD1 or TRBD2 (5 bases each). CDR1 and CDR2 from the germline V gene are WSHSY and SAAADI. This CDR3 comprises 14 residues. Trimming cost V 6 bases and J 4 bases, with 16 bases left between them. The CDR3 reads CASRARVRDYEQYF. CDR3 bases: TGCGCCAGCAGAGCCAGGGTCCGGGATTACGAGCAGTACTTC.

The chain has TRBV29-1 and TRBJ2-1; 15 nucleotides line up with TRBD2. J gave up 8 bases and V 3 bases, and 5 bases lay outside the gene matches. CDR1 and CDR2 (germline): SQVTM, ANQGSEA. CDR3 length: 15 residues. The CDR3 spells CSVDGLAGGWDEQFF. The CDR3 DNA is TGCAGCGTTGACGGACTAGCGGGAGGGTGGGATGAGCAGTTCTTC.

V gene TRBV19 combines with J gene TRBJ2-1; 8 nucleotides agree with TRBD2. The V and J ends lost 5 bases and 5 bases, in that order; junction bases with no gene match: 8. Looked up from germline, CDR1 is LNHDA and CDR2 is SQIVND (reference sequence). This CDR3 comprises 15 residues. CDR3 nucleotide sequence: TGTGCCAGTAGTCTAAGACTAGCGTTACACAATGAGCAGTTCTTC. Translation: CASSLRLALHNEQFF.

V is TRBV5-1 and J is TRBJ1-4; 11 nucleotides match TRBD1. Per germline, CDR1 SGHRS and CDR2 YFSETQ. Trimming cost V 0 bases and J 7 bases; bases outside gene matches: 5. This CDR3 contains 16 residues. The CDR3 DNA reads TGCGCCAGCAGCTTGGGGACAGGGGGCGAAGGTGAAAAACTGTTTTTT. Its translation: CASSLGTGGEGEKLFF. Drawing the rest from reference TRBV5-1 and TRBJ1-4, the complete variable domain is KAGVTQTPRYLIKTRGQQVTLSCSPISGHRSVSWYQQTPGQGLQFLFEYFSETQRNKGNFPGRFSGRQFSNSRSEMNVSTLELGDSALYLCASSLGTGGEGEKLFFGSGTQLSVL.

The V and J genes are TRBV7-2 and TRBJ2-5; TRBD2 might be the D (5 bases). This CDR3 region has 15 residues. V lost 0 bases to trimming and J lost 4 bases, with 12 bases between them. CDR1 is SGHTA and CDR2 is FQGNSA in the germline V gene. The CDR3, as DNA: TGTGCCAGCAGCTTAGCCACCCTGGGGAGAGAGACCCAGTACTTC. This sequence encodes CASSLATLGRETQYF.

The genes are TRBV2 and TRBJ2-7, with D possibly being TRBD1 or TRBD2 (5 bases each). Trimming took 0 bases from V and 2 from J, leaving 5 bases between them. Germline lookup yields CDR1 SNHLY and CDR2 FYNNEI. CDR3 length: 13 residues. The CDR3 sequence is CASSEAGAYEQYF. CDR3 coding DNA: TGTGCCAGCAGTGAAGCGGGGGCCTACGAGCAGTACTTC.

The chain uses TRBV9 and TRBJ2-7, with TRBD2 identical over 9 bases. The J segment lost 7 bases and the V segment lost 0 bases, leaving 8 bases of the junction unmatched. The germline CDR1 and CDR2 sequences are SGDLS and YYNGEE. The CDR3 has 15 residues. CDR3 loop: CASSVGQREVGEQYF. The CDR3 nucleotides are TGTGCCAGCAGCGTAGGCCAGCGGGAGGTGGGAGAGCAGTACTTC.

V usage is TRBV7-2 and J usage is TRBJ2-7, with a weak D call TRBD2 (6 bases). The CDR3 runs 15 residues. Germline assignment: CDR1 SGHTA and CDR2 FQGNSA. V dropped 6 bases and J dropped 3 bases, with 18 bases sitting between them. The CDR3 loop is CASSFARGAGYEQYF. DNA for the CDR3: TGTGCCAGCAGTTTTGCCCGGGGAGCGGGCTACGAGCAGTACTTC. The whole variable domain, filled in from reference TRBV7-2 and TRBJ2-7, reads GAGVSQSPSNKVTEKGKDVELRCDPISGHTALYWYRQSLGQGLEFLIYFQGNSAPDKSGLPSDRFSAERTGGSVSTLTIQRTQQEDSAVYLCASSFARGAGYEQYFGPGTRLTVT.

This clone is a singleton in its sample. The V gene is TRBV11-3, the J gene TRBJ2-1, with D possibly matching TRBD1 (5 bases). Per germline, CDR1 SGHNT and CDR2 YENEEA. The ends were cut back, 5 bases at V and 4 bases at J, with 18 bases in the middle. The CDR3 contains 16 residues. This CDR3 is CASSVDSESSYNEQFF. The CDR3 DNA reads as TGTGCCAGCAGCGTCGACAGCGAATCATCTTACAATGAGCAGTTCTTC.

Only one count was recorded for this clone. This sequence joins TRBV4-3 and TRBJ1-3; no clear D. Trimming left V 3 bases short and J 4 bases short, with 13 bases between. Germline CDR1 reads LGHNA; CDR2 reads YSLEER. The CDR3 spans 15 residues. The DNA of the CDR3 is TGCGCCAGCAGCCATGGCCTTTCCGACGGAAACACCATATATTTT. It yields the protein CASSHGLSDGNTIYF.

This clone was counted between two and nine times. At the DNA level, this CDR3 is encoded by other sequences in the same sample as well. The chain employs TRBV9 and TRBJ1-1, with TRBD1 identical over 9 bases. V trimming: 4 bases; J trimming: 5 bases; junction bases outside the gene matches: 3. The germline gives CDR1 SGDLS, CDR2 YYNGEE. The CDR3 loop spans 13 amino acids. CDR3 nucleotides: TGTGCCAGCAGCCCAGGACAGGGGACTGAAGCTTTCTTT. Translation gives CASSPGQGTEAFF.

In DNA form, the CDR3 reads TGTGCCAGCCAGGAAGGGACGGAACTGACAGATACGCAGTATTTT. Amino acid sequence: CASQEGTELTDTQYF. The chain uses TRBV27 and TRBJ2-3; D is tentatively TRBD1 or TRBD2 (5 bases each). The V end lost 8 bases, the J end lost 3 bases, and 18 bases lay between the germline ends. The CDR3 length is 15 residues. Per the germline V gene, CDR1 is MNHEY and CDR2 is SMNVEV (reference sequence).

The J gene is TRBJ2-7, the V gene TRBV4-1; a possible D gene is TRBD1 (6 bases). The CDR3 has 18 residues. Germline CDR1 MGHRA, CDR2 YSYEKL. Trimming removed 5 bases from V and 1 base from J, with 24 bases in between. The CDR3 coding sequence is TGCGCCAGCAGCTCCCCCAGCAGGGGCGAAAGGTTGTCCTACGAGCAGTACTTC. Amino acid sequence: CASSSPSRGERLSYEQYF.